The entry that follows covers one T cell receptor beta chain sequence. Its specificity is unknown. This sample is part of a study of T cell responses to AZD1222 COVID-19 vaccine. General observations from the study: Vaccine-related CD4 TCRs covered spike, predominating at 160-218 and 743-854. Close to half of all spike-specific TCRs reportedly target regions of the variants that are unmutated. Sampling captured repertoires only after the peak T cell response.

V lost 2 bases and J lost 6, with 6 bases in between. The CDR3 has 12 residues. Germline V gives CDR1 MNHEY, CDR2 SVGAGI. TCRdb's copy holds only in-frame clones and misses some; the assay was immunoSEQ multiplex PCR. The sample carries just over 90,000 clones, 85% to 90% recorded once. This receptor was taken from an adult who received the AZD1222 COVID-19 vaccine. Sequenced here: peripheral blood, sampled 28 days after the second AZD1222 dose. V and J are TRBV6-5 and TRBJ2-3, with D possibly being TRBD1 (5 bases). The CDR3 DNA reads TGTGCCAGCAGTTACCAGGGCGATACGCAGTATTTT. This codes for CASSYQGDTQYF.